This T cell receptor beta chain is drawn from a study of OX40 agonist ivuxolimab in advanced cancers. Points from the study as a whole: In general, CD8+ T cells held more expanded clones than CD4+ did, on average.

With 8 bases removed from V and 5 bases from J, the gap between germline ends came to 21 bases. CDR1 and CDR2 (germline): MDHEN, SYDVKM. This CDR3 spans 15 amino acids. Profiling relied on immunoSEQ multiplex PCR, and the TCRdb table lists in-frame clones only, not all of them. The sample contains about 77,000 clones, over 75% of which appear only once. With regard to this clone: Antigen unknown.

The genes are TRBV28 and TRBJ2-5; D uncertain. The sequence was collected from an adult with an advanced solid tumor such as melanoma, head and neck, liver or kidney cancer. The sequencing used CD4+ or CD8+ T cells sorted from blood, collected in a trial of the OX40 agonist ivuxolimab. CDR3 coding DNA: TGTGCCAGCCGAAATTACGCCGGCAGGATGGAGACCCAGTACTTC. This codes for CASRNYAGRMETQYF.